This note documents a single T cell receptor (beta chain) sequence. Per the study methods: Sample TCR counts, which ranged from roughly 20,000 to 750,000, had a median of approximately 96,000. TCRdb used MiXCR to reprocess the RACE reads, holding one entry per CDR3 protein. None of the V and J calls come from the authors' own analysis; TCRdb made them. The table records 85,000 to 120,000 distinct CDR3 sequences, 9% to 15% of them present only once. This sample is drawn from a study of human T cells and chemical hapten exposure. Study background: Alopecia areata, totalis or universalis affected patients, mainly female.

Regarding time point: pre-sensitization, week 0. Treatment described: therapeutic diphenylcyclopropenone sensitization with weekly scalp DPC. Looked up from germline, CDR1 is ENHRY and CDR2 is SYGVKD. V lost 0 bases to trimming and J lost 15 bases; unmatched junction nucleotides: 7. The CDR3 is 14 amino acids. Sequenced here: whole blood, sampled in connection with sensitization to the hapten diphenylcyclopropenone (DPC). The TCR was taken from a woman aged 45 to 65 with alopecia areata. Some clones in this sample may be carry-over from other donors' samples. This chain links TRBV10-3 with TRBJ2-4, with 11 bases matching TRBD2. The CDR3 bases are TGTGCCATCAGTGAGTCGGCTAGCGGGGGGAACTCGTACTTC. Translated, it gives CAISESASGGNSYF.